The rows below give T cell receptor beta chains drawn from one sample of a study of human T cells and chemical hapten exposure. Each CDR3 protein gets one entry after TCRdb re-called the RACE reads with MiXCR. The sample has roughly 380,000 distinct CDR3 sequences, 4.5% to 5.5% seen once. The sample here was whole blood, taken in connection with sensitization to the hapten diphenylcyclopropenone (DPC). These receptors were obtained from a woman aged 50 to 60 with alopecia areata. Some clones in this sample may be carry-over from other donors' samples. CDR3s include the opening cysteine and the closing phenylalanine or tryptophan. The order of the fields is CDR3 length, clone size, J gene, V gene, D gene, CDR3 protein, CDR3 DNA. D genes are given only for firm matches. Size is stated for part of the rows, as once, few or many counts, or as a class when the clone is expanded.

CDR3 length: 15; clone size: many; J gene: TRBJ1-2; V gene: TRBV6-2/TRBV6-3; D gene: .; CDR3 protein: CASSIGQWGIYGYTF; CDR3 DNA: TGTGCCAGCAGTATCGGGCAGTGGGGGATCTATGGCTACACCTTC
CDR3 length: 14; clone size: many; J gene: TRBJ2-1; V gene: TRBV7-2; D gene: TRBD2; CDR3 protein: CASSGLAENNEQFF; CDR3 DNA: TGTGCCAGCAGCGGACTAGCGGAGAACAATGAGCAGTTCTTC
CDR3 length: 14; clone size: few; J gene: TRBJ2-4; V gene: TRBV5-8; D gene: .; CDR3 protein: CASSYRTQKNIQYF; CDR3 DNA: TGTGCCAGCAGCTACCGGACACAGAAAAACATTCAGTACTTC
CDR3 length: 13; clone size: .; J gene: TRBJ2-3; V gene: TRBV29-1; D gene: .; CDR3 protein: CSVLRDITDTQYF; CDR3 DNA: TGCAGCGTTCTCCGGGACATCACAGATACGCAGTATTTT
CDR3 length: 15; clone size: .; J gene: TRBJ1-1; V gene: TRBV20-1; D gene: .; CDR3 protein: CSARSPFRRNTEAFF; CDR3 DNA: TGCAGTGCTCGTTCACCCTTTCGTCGGAACACTGAAGCTTTCTTT
CDR3 length: 15; clone size: few; J gene: TRBJ1-4; V gene: TRBV6-1; D gene: .; CDR3 protein: CASSRDRATNEKLFF; CDR3 DNA: TGTGCCAGCAGTCGGGACCGGGCAACTAATGAAAAACTGTTTTTT
CDR3 length: 14; clone size: few; J gene: TRBJ1-1; V gene: TRBV12-3/TRBV12-4; D gene: TRBD1; CDR3 protein: CASSLRTGEAEAFF; CDR3 DNA: TGTGCCAGCAGTTTACGGACAGGGGAAGCTGAAGCTTTCTTT
CDR3 length: 11; clone size: .; J gene: TRBJ1-1; V gene: TRBV7-9; D gene: .; CDR3 protein: CASSTVAEAFF; CDR3 DNA: TGTGCCAGCAGCACAGTCGCTGAAGCTTTCTTT
CDR3 length: 12; clone size: many; J gene: TRBJ2-7; V gene: TRBV2; D gene: TRBD1; CDR3 protein: CATQGSEYEQYF; CDR3 DNA: TGTGCTACACAGGGGTCGGAATACGAGCAGTACTTC
CDR3 length: 15; clone size: .; J gene: TRBJ2-7; V gene: TRBV7-3; D gene: .; CDR3 protein: CASSPLGGGSYEQYF; CDR3 DNA: TGTGCCAGCAGCCCCCTGGGGGGCGGATCCTACGAGCAGTACTTC
CDR3 length: 16; clone size: .; J gene: TRBJ2-3; V gene: TRBV18; D gene: .; CDR3 protein: CASSPTGSIGSDTQYF; CDR3 DNA: TGTGCCAGCTCACCTACAGGATCGATCGGGTCAGATACGCAGTATTTT
CDR3 length: 14; clone size: many; J gene: TRBJ2-1; V gene: TRBV13; D gene: TRBD2; CDR3 protein: CASSGSGGYNEQFF; CDR3 DNA: TGTGCCAGCAGCGGAAGCGGGGGGTACAATGAGCAGTTCTTC
CDR3 length: 12; clone size: many; J gene: TRBJ2-1; V gene: TRBV11-2; D gene: .; CDR3 protein: CASSHRRNEQFF; CDR3 DNA: TGTGCCAGCAGTCACAGGAGAAATGAGCAGTTCTTC
CDR3 length: 17; clone size: many; J gene: TRBJ2-5; V gene: TRBV6-5; D gene: TRBD1; CDR3 protein: CASSYLTGTGGEETQYF; CDR3 DNA: TGTGCCAGCAGTTACTTGACCGGGACAGGGGGCGAAGAGACCCAGTACTTC
CDR3 length: 14; clone size: .; J gene: TRBJ1-2; V gene: TRBV2; D gene: TRBD1; CDR3 protein: CASSEQGGIYGYTF; CDR3 DNA: TGTGCCAGCAGTGAACAGGGGGGAATCTATGGCTACACCTTC
CDR3 length: 14; clone size: .; J gene: TRBJ2-3; V gene: TRBV6-6; D gene: .; CDR3 protein: CASSSGTYTDTQYF; CDR3 DNA: TGTGCCAGCAGTTCCGGGACTTACACAGATACGCAGTATTTT
CDR3 length: 15; clone size: .; J gene: TRBJ2-1; V gene: TRBV11-2; D gene: TRBD1; CDR3 protein: CASNPGQGLLNEQFF; CDR3 DNA: TGTGCCAGCAACCCGGGACAGGGGCTTTTAAATGAGCAGTTCTTC
CDR3 length: 13; clone size: few; J gene: TRBJ1-1; V gene: TRBV2; D gene: .; CDR3 protein: CASSELGVSEAFF; CDR3 DNA: TGTGCCAGCAGTGAATTGGGGGTTTCTGAAGCTTTCTTT
CDR3 length: 15; clone size: many; J gene: TRBJ2-1; V gene: TRBV12-3/TRBV12-4; D gene: .; CDR3 protein: CASSFVGGAYNEQFF; CDR3 DNA: TGTGCCAGCAGTTTTGTGGGGGGCGCCTACAATGAGCAGTTCTTC
CDR3 length: 15; clone size: many; J gene: TRBJ1-1; V gene: TRBV7-8; D gene: TRBD1; CDR3 protein: CASSLKTGAGTEAFF; CDR3 DNA: TGTGCCAGCAGCTTAAAGACAGGGGCAGGGACTGAAGCTTTCTTT
CDR3 length: 16; clone size: .; J gene: TRBJ2-1; V gene: TRBV7-8; D gene: .; CDR3 protein: CASSPGSGDPRGEQFF; CDR3 DNA: TGTGCCAGCAGCCCGGGGTCGGGAGATCCCCGGGGTGAGCAGTTCTTC